The clone carrying this T cell receptor (beta chain) has at least ten counts. Its antigen remains unknown. The entry originates in a study of regulatory T cells in long-lasting Graves disease. Study-level results: Favoring TRBV28, TRBJ1-2 and TRBJ2-5 was a feature seen in persistent disease.

According to the study, TCR beta libraries were built with iRepertoire HTBI primers and CDR3-region Arm-PCR. TCRdb independently ran MiXCR on the multiplex PCR reads; one entry per CDR3 protein. The data show some 340,000 distinct CDR3 sequences, 20% to 25% seen once. Regarding time point: persistent/refractory GD, antithyroid drugs over 5 years with positive TRAb. The authors made the TCR library using RNA they extracted from PBMCs. By American Thyroid Association guidelines, Graves' disease was diagnosed in the cohort. This CDR3 has 14 amino acids. With 5 bases removed from V and 5 bases from J, the gap between germline ends came to 12 bases. Per germline, CDR1 MDHEN and CDR2 SYDVKM.

The starting material was peripheral blood mononuclear cells (PBMCs), obtained when the disease was refractory, from a patient treated with antithyroid drugs. The sequence was collected from a woman between 40 and 55 years old with Graves disease. The chain combines TRBV28 with TRBJ1-4, with D possibly TRBD1 on 5 matching bases. CDR3: CASSKRDVNEKLFF. The CDR3 region has the DNA TGTGCCAGCAGTAAACGGGACGTCAATGAAAAACTGTTTTTT.